A single T cell receptor beta chain is shown here with its context. This sample was included in a study of a mutant IDH1 vaccine in newly diagnosed glioma. Overall study: Treated patients, around 60% male and about 38% female, averaged about 40 years of age. Pretreatment consisted of radiotherapy, temozolomide, or both, with most receiving both.

This sample's time point: baseline, week 1 (first vaccination visit). The treatment is: pre-vaccination baseline after standard-of-care therapy. Each of the donors came in with new WHO grade 3 or 4 astrocytomas that were IDH1-mutant and ATRX-lost. Repertoires were generated with immunoSEQ multiplex PCR, while TCRdb's copy carries only in-frame clones and drops some. The table has approximately 54,000 clones, roughly 80% seen once. There are 16 residues in the CDR3. V was cut by 6 bases and J by 2 bases, with 17 bases left in between. The germline V gene encodes CDR1 MNHEY and CDR2 SMNVEV (reference sequence).

The chain combines TRBV27 with TRBJ1-5; D is ambiguous. The sequencing used PBMCs, collected from a glioma patient treated with radiotherapy, temozolomide or both. The sequence derives from a young man with glioma. CDR3 region: CASRMKPGIGNQPQHF. The CDR3 nucleotides read TGTGCCAGCAGGATGAAGCCGGGGATTGGCAATCAGCCCCAGCATTTT.